Listed below are T cell receptor beta chains from one sample, sequenced in a study of T cell repertoires in cytomegalovirus infection. TCRdb passed the reads through MiXCR, listing each CDR3 protein once. The sample consists of fewer than 350,000 distinct CDR3 sequences, around 29% of them appearing once. Their target antigens are unknown. The sample was cultured PBMCs, taken from culture after CMV antigen stimulation. The receptors originated from a human donor in good health (CMV status not recorded). Some clones in this sample may be carry-over from other donors' samples. The CDR3 runs from the conserved cysteine through the conserved F or W. D genes are given only for firm matches. Clone size is shown for a subset of rows, as once, few, many or a class of expanded clone.

>TRBJ1-2|TRBV24-1|-|few
TGTGCCACCAGTGGAGGGGAAGCGTATGGCTACACCTTC
CATSGGEAYGYTF
>TRBJ1-2|TRBV19|-|-
TGTGCCAGTGCCCCCGGGGGGGCCCACTACACCTTC
CASAPGGAHYTF
>TRBJ2-1|TRBV4-2|TRBD1|-
TGTGCCAGCAGCCGGATCGGGACAGGGAGCGGGTACAATGAGCAGTTCTTC
CASSRIGTGSGYNEQFF
>TRBJ1-6|TRBV7-2|-|many
TGTGCCAGCAGCTCAGAAAGCTCCTATAATTCACCCCTCCACTTT
CASSSESSYNSPLHF
>TRBJ1-5|TRBV5-1|TRBD1|-
TGCGCCAGCAGCTCCGGACAGGGGGCAAAATTGAATCAGCCCCAGCATTTT
CASSSGQGAKLNQPQHF
>TRBJ2-2|TRBV6-1|-|many
TGTGCCAGCATCCCTATACAGGGGAACACCGGGGAGCTGTTTTTT
CASIPIQGNTGELFF
>TRBJ1-1|TRBV28|-|-
TGTGCCAGCAGCCGTGGGCGGGGCGAGGAGACTGAAGCTTTCTTT
CASSRGRGEETEAFF
>TRBJ2-5|TRBV12-3/TRBV12-4|-|-
TGTGCCAGCAGTGGTAACAACCCGGAGACCCAGTACTTC
CASSGNNPETQYF
>TRBJ2-3|TRBV7-2|TRBD2|few
TGTGCCAGCAGCTTCAGGGAGGGGACGACAGATACGCAGTATTTT
CASSFREGTTDTQYF
>TRBJ2-5|TRBV28|TRBD2|-
TGTGCCAGCAGTTTCTTTCTAGCGGGAGAGACCCAGTACTTC
CASSFFLAGETQYF
>TRBJ1-2|TRBV6-5|TRBD1|-
TGTGCCAGCAGTTCCATTAAGGGACAGAGGACTAACTATGGCTACACCTTC
CASSSIKGQRTNYGYTF
>TRBJ1-6|TRBV6-2/TRBV6-3|-|-
TGTGCCAGCAGCCAGGGGCAAATAGGCAATTCACCCCTCCACTTT
CASSQGQIGNSPLHF
>TRBJ1-6|TRBV5-6|-|-
TGTGCCAGCAGCCCGGACAGTTTCTATAATTCACCCCTCCACTTT
CASSPDSFYNSPLHF
>TRBJ1-1|TRBV20-1|TRBD1|-
TGCAGTGCTAGGGGCAGACAGGGGGCAGACACTGAAGCTTTCTTT
CSARGRQGADTEAFF
>TRBJ2-7|TRBV6-6|TRBD2|-
TGTGCCAGCAGCAGGACTAGCGGGTTCAACGAGCAGTACTTC
CASSRTSGFNEQYF
>TRBJ2-7|TRBV7-8|-|-
TGTGCCAGCAGCTTAGTGGACTCTTCCTCCTACGAGCAGTACTTC
CASSLVDSSSYEQYF
>TRBJ1-1|TRBV6-5|-|-
TGTGCCAGCAGTTCCCGGACACCAAACACTGAAGCTTTCTTT
CASSSRTPNTEAFF
>TRBJ1-1|TRBV11-1|TRBD1|-
TGTGCCAGCAGCCCGCCGGGACAGGGGGCATTCTTGACAGCTTTCTTT
CASSPPGQGAFLTAFF
>TRBJ1-3|TRBV7-3|-|many
TGTGCCAGCAGCATGGACCCGTGGAACACCATATATTTT
CASSMDPWNTIYF
>TRBJ1-1|TRBV7-2|-|-
TGTGCCAGCAGCTTATGGGGGAAAACTGAAGCTTTCTTT
CASSLWGKTEAFF
>TRBJ2-5|TRBV7-2|TRBD2|many
TGTGCCAGCTTAAGTACCGGGGGGGTCCAAGAGACCCAGTACTTC
CASLSTGGVQETQYF
>TRBJ1-2|TRBV12-3/TRBV12-4|-|many
TGTGCCAGCAGTTTACGTCCTTATGGCTACACCTTC
CASSLRPYGYTF
>TRBJ2-5|TRBV14|-|-
TGTGCCAGCAGCCAAGAGTCCTGGTTTGAGACCCAGTACTTC
CASSQESWFETQYF
>TRBJ1-2|TRBV19|-|few
TGTGCCAGTAGTCCGATGGGGGGAAACCTTAACTATGGCTACACCTTC
CASSPMGGNLNYGYTF
>TRBJ2-1|TRBV7-8|TRBD2|few
TGTGCCAGCAGGGAATCGATAGCGGGGGTTTACAATGAGCAGTTCTTC
CASRESIAGVYNEQFF
>TRBJ2-1|TRBV6-5|TRBD1|-
TGTGCCAGCAGCCGGACAGGGAGGAATGAGCAGTTCTTC
CASSRTGRNEQFF
>TRBJ2-1|TRBV19|TRBD2|-
TGTGCCAGTAGTATAGGGGGGACTAGCGGGGGGGAGCAGTTCTTC
CASSIGGTSGGEQFF